The rows below give T cell receptor beta chains drawn from one sample of a study of T-cell reconstitution after alpha-beta-depleted transplantation in children. A single record per CDR3 protein comes from TCRdb applying MiXCR to the PCR reads. The profile covers hundreds of thousands of distinct CDR3 sequences, with around 16% appearing a single time and around 3.3% taken by the ten largest. Sequencing used PBMCs from the stem cell graft donor, obtained from the stem cell graft. These receptors all come from a human donor who donated a stem cell graft to a child with acute lymphoblastic leukemia. Each CDR3 is given without its conserved first and last residue. A D gene is named only where the DNA matches it firmly. Not every row has a clone size; where given, it reads once, few, many or a size class.

clone size	V gene	J gene	D gene	CDR3 protein
NA	TRBV20-1	TRBJ2-7	NA	SARGPRSVGTYEQY
few	TRBV7-9	TRBJ1-4	NA	ASSLVAGIGEKLF
NA	TRBV6-5	TRBJ2-1	NA	ASSYTTPYNEQF
NA	TRBV20-1	TRBJ1-1	NA	SARRAGRVNTEAF
few	TRBV7-3	TRBJ2-1	NA	ASSLFPGALYNEQF
few	TRBV27	TRBJ2-1	TRBD1	ASSFGQGPYNEQF
NA	TRBV7-9	TRBJ2-5	NA	ASSLALGLQETQY
NA	TRBV10-3	TRBJ2-5	NA	AISQASQETQY
few	TRBV5-1	TRBJ2-7	NA	ASSLVGFGRPPYEQY
NA	TRBV4-1	TRBJ2-1	TRBD2	ASSQPLRDYRRDEQF
few	TRBV27	TRBJ2-1	NA	ASSSSGPNYNEQF
NA	TRBV29-1	TRBJ1-5	NA	SVLQGSNQPQH
NA	TRBV10-3	TRBJ1-2	NA	AISSTETNYGYT
NA	TRBV30	TRBJ1-1	NA	AWSYSGRRSAF
NA	TRBV4-1	TRBJ2-1	TRBD2	ASSQAFSGVGRYNEQF
NA	TRBV14	TRBJ2-1	NA	ASSHPLLRGDEQF
few	TRBV5-1	TRBJ1-4	TRBD1	ASSFGTGGNEKLF
NA	TRBV29-1	TRBJ2-7	NA	SVENDSDYEQY
NA	TRBV20-1	TRBJ2-7	TRBD2	SARDPEREGPYEQY
NA	TRBV10-1	TRBJ2-1	NA	ASSDSLYNEQF
NA	TRBV5-1	TRBJ1-5	NA	ASSLDSGGNQPQH
few	TRBV9	TRBJ2-5	TRBD1	ASSVGWQGAETQY
few	TRBV19	TRBJ2-1	TRBD2	ASQSYLGGDLADHAGQF
NA	TRBV20-1	TRBJ2-1	TRBD1	SALGTGVRNEQF
NA	TRBV4-1	TRBJ2-3	NA	ASSQVEHADTQY
NA	TRBV27	TRBJ2-7	NA	ASSFAGIYEQY
NA	TRBV4-1	TRBJ2-1	NA	ASSQPSGAGQQF
NA	TRBV27	TRBJ2-7	TRBD1	ASTILRDSRDEQY
few	TRBV5-1	TRBJ1-5	NA	ASRRGEGNQPQH
NA	TRBV4-2	TRBJ1-2	NA	ASSRTRNYGYT
NA	TRBV7-8	TRBJ2-3	NA	ASSLVVRAPSYSSTDTQY
NA	TRBV19	TRBJ2-3	TRBD1	ASNSGGEADTQY
NA	TRBV15	TRBJ2-5	NA	ATSTPERIETQY
few	TRBV7-9	TRBJ1-1	TRBD1	ASSLGDRASYEAF
few	TRBV7-4	TRBJ1-1	NA	ASSFLRYPLNTEAF
NA	TRBV12-3/TRBV12-4	TRBJ1-2	NA	ASSFAGTGIGGYT
few	TRBV15	TRBJ2-7	NA	ATSREGGSYEQY
few	TRBV5-1	TRBJ2-7	NA	ASSLRGMGYEQY
NA	TRBV14	TRBJ2-7	NA	ASTQGRAYEQY
few	TRBV5-1	TRBJ2-1	NA	ASSWLGGNEQF
NA	TRBV3-1	TRBJ2-7	TRBD2	ASSLGAGVLYEQY
few	TRBV27	TRBJ1-2	NA	ASSPWGEGAPRYT
few	TRBV5-1	TRBJ2-7	NA	ASRFGNSYEQY